The 11 T cell receptor beta chains listed next were all sequenced from one sample in a study of control samples from healthy donors and cancer patients. Profiling relied on immunoSEQ multiplex PCR, and the TCRdb table lists in-frame clones only, not all of them. The sample has about 180,000 clones, nearly 90% seen once. Sequenced material: blood. The receptors were sampled from a woman between 50 and 59 years old in good health.

The CDR3, as DNA: TGTGCCAGCAGCTTACAAGGACTTTACAATGAGCAGTTCTTC. It yields the protein CASSLQGLYNEQFF. The rearrangement joins TRBV7-3 to TRBJ2-1, with D possibly being TRBD2 (5 bases). The CDR3 extends over 14 amino acids. CDR1 and CDR2 (germline): SGHTA, FQGTGA. The V end lost 2 bases, the J end lost 4 bases, and 9 bases lay between the germline ends.

The rearrangement uses TRBV9 and TRBJ1-1, with a tentative D call TRBD1 (5 bases). Trimming took off 1 base at V and 6 bases at J, with 13 bases between the two ends. The CDR3 has 14 amino acids. Germline values: CDR1 SGDLS, CDR2 YYNGEE. CDR3 amino acids: CASSVRQGVSEAFF. The CDR3 nucleotides are TGTGCCAGCAGCGTAAGGCAGGGAGTTTCTGAAGCTTTCTTT.

The chain links TRBV24-1 to TRBJ2-3; tentative D call: TRBD1 (5 bases). The germline gives CDR1 KGHDR, CDR2 SFDVKD. Between the trimmed V and J ends, which lost 5 bases and 1 base, there was a span of 15 bases. This CDR3 spans 16 amino acids. DNA of the CDR3: TGTGCCACCAGTGCCCGCCCAGGGCGCGGCACAGATACGCAGTATTTT. It encodes CATSARPGRGTDTQYF.

This clone occurred once. V is TRBV7-3 and J is TRBJ2-3, with D unclear. Germline values: CDR1 SGHTA, CDR2 FQGTGA. The CDR3 contains 14 residues. V was shortened by 2 bases and J by 0 bases, with 6 bases between the two germline ends. In DNA form, the CDR3 reads TGTGCCAGCAGCTTAGCAGAGAGCACAGATACGCAGTATTTT. Its translation is CASSLAESTDTQYF.

V and J are TRBV24-1 and TRBJ1-2; TRBD1 matches 7 bases. This CDR3 comprises 13 residues. The ends lost 1 base at V and 8 bases at J; junction bases unmatched: 3. The germline CDR1 and CDR2 sequences are KGHDR and SFDVKD. This CDR3 reads CATSDFTGEGYTF. The CDR3 DNA is TGTGCCACCAGTGATTTCACAGGGGAAGGCTACACCTTC.

The chain's CDR3 is CAISAQPNQPQHF. CDR3 in DNA: TGTGCCATCAGTGCCCAGCCAAATCAGCCCCAGCATTTT. V is TRBV10-3 and J is TRBJ1-5; D unresolved. V dropped 4 bases and J dropped 4 bases, with 8 bases sitting between them. From germline, CDR1 is ENHRY and CDR2 SYGVKD. This CDR3 contains 13 residues.

The rearrangement joins TRBV11-2 to TRBJ2-3; D is uncertain. Germline loops: CDR1 SGHAT, CDR2 FQNNGV. The V and J ends lost 2 bases and 5 bases respectively, with 2 bases between them. The CDR3 has 11 amino acids. DNA for the CDR3: TGTGCCAGCAGCTTAAGAGATACGCAGTATTTT. Its translation is CASSLRDTQYF.

The chain recombines TRBV3-1 (or the pseudogene TRBV3-2) with TRBJ1-1; TRBD1 is a possible D gene (5 bases). Germline CDR1 reads LGHDT; CDR2 reads YNNKEL (reference sequence). The length of the CDR3 is 13 residues. V was cut by 4 bases and J by 4 bases, with 10 bases left in between. The CDR3 is CASSRGVGTEAFF. In DNA, the CDR3 is TGTGCCAGCAGCCGAGGGGTAGGCACTGAAGCTTTCTTT.

The V call is TRBV4-1, the J call TRBJ1-2; D is uncertain. Trimming stripped 1 base from V and 7 bases from J, with 10 bases between. Germline V gene lookup returns CDR1 MGHRA and CDR2 YSYEKL. The CDR3 is made up of 13 amino acids. For the CDR3, the DNA is TGCGCCAGCAGCCAAGGATCCCACGTTGGCTACACCTTC. Amino acid sequence: CASSQGSHVGYTF.

The rearrangement uses TRBV3-1 (or the pseudogene TRBV3-2) and TRBJ1-2, with a weak D call TRBD1 (6 bases). The germline V and J ends were trimmed by 4 bases and 8 bases, with 17 bases remaining between them. The CDR3 is 14 amino acids. The germline V gene has CDR1 LGHDT and CDR2 YNNKEL (reference sequence). In DNA, the CDR3 is TGTGCCAGCAGCCCCACACAGGGTTACGGGGGCTACACCTTC. Protein: CASSPTQGYGGYTF.

This clone was observed a handful of times. The rearrangement links TRBV7-9 to TRBJ2-1, with a tentative D call TRBD1 (5 bases). CDR1 and CDR2 from the germline V gene are SEHNR and FQNEAQ (reference sequence). The CDR3 sequence is 15 residues long. The V end was cut by 1 base, the J end by 6 bases, with 13 bases between. DNA for the CDR3: TGTGCCAGCAGCTTAGTGGCAGGGTACCTCAATGAGCAGTTCTTC. Translated, it gives CASSLVAGYLNEQFF.